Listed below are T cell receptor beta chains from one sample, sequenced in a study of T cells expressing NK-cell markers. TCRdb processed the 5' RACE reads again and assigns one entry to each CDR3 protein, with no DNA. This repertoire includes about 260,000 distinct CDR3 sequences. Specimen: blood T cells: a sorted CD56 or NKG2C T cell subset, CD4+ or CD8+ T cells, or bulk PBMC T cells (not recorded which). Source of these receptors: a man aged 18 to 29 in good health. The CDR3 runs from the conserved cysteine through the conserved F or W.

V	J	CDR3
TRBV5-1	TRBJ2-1	CASSTPTSGSYNEQFF
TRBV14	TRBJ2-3	CASSQDAGLADADTQYF
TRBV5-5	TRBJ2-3	CASSGGAVDTQYF
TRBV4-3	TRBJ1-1	CASSPSRDRREAFF
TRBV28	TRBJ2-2	CASSRTPVELFF
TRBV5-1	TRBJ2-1	CASSLEAGGTWQFF
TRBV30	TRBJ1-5	CACRSKGNQHQHF
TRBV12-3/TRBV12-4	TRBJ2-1	CASRAAEPYNEQFF
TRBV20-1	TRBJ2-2	CSARSTVGTGELFF
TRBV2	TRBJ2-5	CASLHIAGAGETQYF
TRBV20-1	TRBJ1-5	CSARDLHRQPQHF
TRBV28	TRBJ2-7	CASSPRPRGSLYF
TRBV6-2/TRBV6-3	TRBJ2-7	CASTDGQRGTYEQYF
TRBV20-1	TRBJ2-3	CSARAGRDSDTQYF
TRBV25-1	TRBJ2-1	CASTEDRGRRNEQFF
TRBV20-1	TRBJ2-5	CSACRLPLLETQYF
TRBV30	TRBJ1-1	CAWSVGRWSPEAFF
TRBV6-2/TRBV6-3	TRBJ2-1	CASSTLDRGLTNEQFF
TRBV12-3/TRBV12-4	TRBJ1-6	CASSLRQGASNSPLHF
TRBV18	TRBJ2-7	CASSPLGTAFGEQYF
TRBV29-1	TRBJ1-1	CSVEGVIYTEAFF
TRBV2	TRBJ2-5	CTSSAEQLVRETQYF
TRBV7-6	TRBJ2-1	CASSNTGGESNEQFF
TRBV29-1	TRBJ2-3	CSVPRQGARTDTQYF
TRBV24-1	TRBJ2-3	CATSDFGLAGTTDTQYF
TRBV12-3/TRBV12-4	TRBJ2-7	CASSPRTGVYEQYF
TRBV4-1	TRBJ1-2	CASSQVGGNGYTF
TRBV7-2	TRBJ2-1	CASSLVGGEPYNEQFF
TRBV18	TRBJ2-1	CASSPFAGDSYNEQFF
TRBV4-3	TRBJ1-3	CASSQDMGSVGNTIYF
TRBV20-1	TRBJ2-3	CSATTGLDTQYF
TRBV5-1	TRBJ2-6	CASSFTTGFGANVLTF
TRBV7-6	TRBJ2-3	CASSSASGRSTDTQYF